Listed here is a single T cell receptor beta chain. The V end lost 7 bases, the J end lost 3 bases, and 9 bases lay between the germline ends. The CDR3 is 13 residues long. Germline values: CDR1 LNHDA, CDR2 SQIVND (reference sequence). TCRdb keeps only in-frame clones here, not all; method: immunoSEQ multiplex PCR. The sample contains hundreds of thousands of clones, around 90% of which appear only once. This specimen comes from a study of blood T cell repertoires in COVID-19. Sequencing was done on a sample of peripheral blood. The rearrangement joins TRBV19 to TRBJ1-4; D not resolved. This TCR was sampled from a man between 18 and 29 years old with active or convalescent COVID-19. The CDR3 DNA follows: TGTGCCAGTATGGGCAGACCTAATGAAAAACTGTTTTTT. Its translation: CASMGRPNEKLFF. Filled out from reference TRBV19 and TRBJ1-4, the complete variable domain reads DGGITQSPKYLFRKEGQNVTLSCEQNLNHDAMYWYRQDPGQGLRLIYYSQIVNDFQKGDIAEGYSVSREKKESFPLTVTSAQKNPTAFYLCASMGRPNEKLFFGSGTQLSVL.